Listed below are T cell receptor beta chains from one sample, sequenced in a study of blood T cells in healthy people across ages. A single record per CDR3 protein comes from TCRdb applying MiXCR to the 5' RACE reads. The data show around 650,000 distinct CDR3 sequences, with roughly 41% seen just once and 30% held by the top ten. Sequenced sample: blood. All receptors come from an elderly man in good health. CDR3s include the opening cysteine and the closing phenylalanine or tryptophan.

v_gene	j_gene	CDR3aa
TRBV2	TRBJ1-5	CASSRVLGSQPQHF
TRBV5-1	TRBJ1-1	CASSLGTGVTPEAFF
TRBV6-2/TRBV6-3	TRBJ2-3	CASPRLGQITDTQYF
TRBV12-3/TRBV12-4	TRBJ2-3	CASKVTGSTDTQYF
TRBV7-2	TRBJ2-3	CASSLGGLAGGLYYTQYF
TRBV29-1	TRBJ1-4	CSVVNNEKLFF
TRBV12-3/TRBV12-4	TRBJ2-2	CASSYRQGRTGELFF
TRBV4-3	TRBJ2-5	CASSRQRAETQYF
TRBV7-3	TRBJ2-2	CASSLLIPPRPRAGGPHTGELFF
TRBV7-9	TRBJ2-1	CASSLSLPYNEQFF
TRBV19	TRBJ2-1	CASSIDLRLYNEQFF
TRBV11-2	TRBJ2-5	CASSLAAGSETQYF
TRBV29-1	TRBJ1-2	CSVDLGSGYTF
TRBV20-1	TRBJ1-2	CSARDDLYYGYTF
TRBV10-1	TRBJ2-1	CASSETYRAGEQFF
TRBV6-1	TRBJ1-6	CASSAGTGGVPGSPLHF
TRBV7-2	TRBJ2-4	CASSLAGGAAKNIQYF
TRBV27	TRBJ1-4	CASRRITNEKLFF
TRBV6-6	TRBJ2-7	CASSYSSYNEQYF
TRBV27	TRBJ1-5	CASSLGSEPNQPQHF